This T cell receptor beta chain came from a study of monozygotic twins with cystic fibrosis. Some clones are missing from TCRdb's copy, which holds only in-frame ones; the method was immunoSEQ multiplex PCR. The sample consists of 20,000 to 25,000 clones, 97% of them appearing once. This CDR3 has 16 residues. CDR1 and CDR2 (germline): LGHNA, YSLEER. Trimming removed 0 bases from V and 1 base from J; junction bases left unmatched: 5. What was sequenced was blood. The TCR originated in a girl aged 5-17 years with cystic fibrosis. The rearrangement uses TRBV4-3 and TRBJ2-7; 8 bases agree with TRBD2. The CDR3 coding sequence is TGCGCCAGCAGCCAAGATTTCAGCGGGAGTTCCTACGAGCAGTACTTC. Translated: CASSQDFSGSSYEQYF.